A selection of T cell receptor beta chains follows, all from one sample in a study of shared clonotypes between healthy human individuals. The repertoire was sequenced with immunoSEQ multiplex PCR; TCRdb's copy has only in-frame clones and lacks some. The data hold 2.3 million or so clones, with more than 80% observed a single time. The sequenced sample consisted of naive CD4+ T cells from PBMCs. The receptors shown here come from a man between 18 and 29 years old in good health. Some clones in this sample may be carry-over from other donors' samples. The CDR3 runs from the conserved cysteine through the conserved F or W. A D gene is named only where the DNA matches it firmly. Not every row has a clone size; where given, it reads once, few, many or a size class.

d_gene,abundance,v_gene,j_gene,CDR3nt,CDR3aa
NA,NA,TRBV30,TRBJ1-2,TGTGCCTGGGGTAGGTTCCCCCCTTACGATGGCTACACCTTC,CAWGRFPPYDGYTF
NA,NA,TRBV9,TRBJ1-3,TGTGCCAGCAGCGTAGCCAGGGGAGCTGGAAACACCATATATTTT,CASSVARGAGNTIYF
NA,NA,TRBV7-9,TRBJ1-2,TGTGCCAGCAGCTTTGACGCTAACTATGGCTACACCTTC,CASSFDANYGYTF
NA,NA,TRBV19,TRBJ1-2,TGTGCCAGCCACCGATCCGGGTCCAACTTACATGGCTACACCTTC,CASHRSGSNLHGYTF
NA,NA,TRBV28,TRBJ2-7,TGTGCCAGCAGTCCCCTGGGGGGCGGTAGGTACGAGCAGTACTTC,CASSPLGGGRYEQYF
TRBD1,once,TRBV5-1,TRBJ1-1,TGCGCCAGCACGACCGGGACAGGGATTGAAGCTTTCTTT,CASTTGTGIEAFF
TRBD1,NA,TRBV7-3,TRBJ1-2,TGTGCCAGCGGGACAGGAGACCGATATGGCTACACCTTC,CASGTGDRYGYTF
TRBD1,once,TRBV14,TRBJ1-4,TGTGCCAGCAGCCGATACAGGGGTGAAGTGAATGAAAAACTGTTTTTT,CASSRYRGEVNEKLFF
NA,NA,TRBV20-1,TRBJ2-1,TGCAGTGCTAATCGCGGGGAGCAGTTCTTC,CSANRGEQFF
NA,few,TRBV30,TRBJ1-1,TGTGCCTGGAGTGTACCCGGCGTCATGAACACTGAAGCTTTCTTT,CAWSVPGVMNTEAFF
NA,NA,TRBV28,TRBJ2-5,TGTGCCAGCAGTGCTGGGAGTCGGGAGACCCAGTACTTC,CASSAGSRETQYF
NA,NA,TRBV7-2,TRBJ2-5,TGTGCCAGCAGCTTGTCGCGAGCCCAAGAGACCCAGTACTTC,CASSLSRAQETQYF
NA,NA,TRBV5-1,TRBJ1-1,TGCGCCAGCAGCTTGGCGGTGAACACTGAAGCTTTCTTT,CASSLAVNTEAFF
NA,NA,TRBV5-1,TRBJ2-7,TGCGCCAGCAGCTTGGATGCGGGACGGACCTACGAGCAGTACTTC,CASSLDAGRTYEQYF
TRBD1,NA,TRBV30,TRBJ1-2,TGTGCCTGGAAAGGACAGGGGACTGCGGGCTACACCTTC,CAWKGQGTAGYTF